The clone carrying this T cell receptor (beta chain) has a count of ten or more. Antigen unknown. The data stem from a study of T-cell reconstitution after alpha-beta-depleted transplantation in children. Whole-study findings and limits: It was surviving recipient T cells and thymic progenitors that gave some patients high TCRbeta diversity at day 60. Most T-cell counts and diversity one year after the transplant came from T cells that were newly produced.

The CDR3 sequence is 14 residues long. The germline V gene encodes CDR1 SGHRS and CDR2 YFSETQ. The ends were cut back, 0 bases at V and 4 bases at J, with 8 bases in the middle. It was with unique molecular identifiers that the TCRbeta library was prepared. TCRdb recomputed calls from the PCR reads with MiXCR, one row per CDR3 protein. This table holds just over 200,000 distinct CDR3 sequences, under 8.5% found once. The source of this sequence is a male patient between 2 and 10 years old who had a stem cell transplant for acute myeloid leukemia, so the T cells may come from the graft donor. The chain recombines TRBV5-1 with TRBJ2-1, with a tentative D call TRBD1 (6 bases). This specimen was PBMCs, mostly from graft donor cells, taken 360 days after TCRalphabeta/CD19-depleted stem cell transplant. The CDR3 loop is CASSLARGYNEQFF. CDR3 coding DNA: TGCGCCAGCAGCTTGGCTAGGGGGTACAATGAGCAGTTCTTC.